This TCR beta chain was recorded in a study of CD8 T cells in ankylosing spondylitis. Study outcomes and limitations: Before this, some motif variants had been reported in reactive arthritis synovial fluid and blood.

Using quantitative 5'-RACE with molecular barcodes, the authors made TCR beta libraries. TCRdb called the 5' RACE reads again in MiXCR, with one record for every CDR3 protein. The sample includes about 360,000 distinct CDR3 sequences, 20% seen only once; the top ten take 13%. This clonotype was found once. Its antigen remains unknown. The CDR3 totals 15 residues. Germline CDR1 reads LGHDT; CDR2 reads YNNKEL (reference sequence). V gave up 0 bases and J gave up 1 base, with 9 bases separating them. The receptor comes from a male donor with ankylosing spondylitis or in good health (not recorded which). The sequenced material came from blood, either unsorted or a sorted T cell fraction (not recorded which). V and J are TRBV3-1 and TRBJ2-5; unclear D gene. The chain's CDR3 is CASSQDTRSQETQYF. Here the CDR3 DNA reads TGTGCCAGCAGCCAAGATACGCGGAGCCAAGAGACCCAGTACTTC.